Presented here are 29 T cell receptor beta chains from one specimen sequenced in a study of immune evolution from preneoplasia to lung adenocarcinoma. Sequencing used immunoSEQ multiplex PCR; TCRdb keeps in-frame clones, though not all of them. This repertoire shows roughly 21,000 clones, 75% found once; its top ten account for 4.5% to 7%. Input material: FFPE invasive lung adenocarcinoma tissue. These receptors all come from a person in their sixties with lung adenocarcinoma.

This rearrangement joins TRBV27 to TRBJ2-7; perhaps TRBD2 as D (5 bases). CDR3 length equals 13 residues. Germline loops: CDR1 MNHEY, CDR2 SMNVEV (reference sequence). With 2 bases removed from V and 6 bases from J, the gap between germline ends came to 11 bases. Here the CDR3 reads CASSLGGGTEQYF. The CDR3 nucleotides read TGTGCCAGCAGTTTAGGTGGAGGTACCGAGCAGTACTTC.

The gene calls are TRBV5-1 and TRBJ2-7, with a weak D call TRBD1 (6 bases). The length of the CDR3 is 14 residues. Germline V lookup: CDR1 SGHRS, CDR2 YFSETQ. Trimming stripped 0 bases from V and 5 bases from J, with 12 bases between. CDR3 nucleotides: TGCGCCAGCAGCTTGGAACAGGGTAACCACGAGCAGTACTTC. Translating it yields CASSLEQGNHEQYF. Full variable domain (remainder filled in from reference TRBV5-1 and TRBJ2-7): KAGVTQTPRYLIKTRGQQVTLSCSPISGHRSVSWYQQTPGQGLQFLFEYFSETQRNKGNFPGRFSGRQFSNSRSEMNVSTLELGDSALYLCASSLEQGNHEQYFGPGTRLTVT.

J is TRBJ1-1 and V is TRBV5-1; D is perhaps TRBD1 (6 bases). Per germline, CDR1 SGHRS and CDR2 YFSETQ. The V gene lost 4 bases and the J gene lost 1 base, with 17 bases spanning the gap. CDR3 length: 16 residues. The CDR3 loop is CASSDPRGSWNTEAFF. In DNA form, the CDR3 reads TGCGCCAGCAGCGACCCGAGGGGGTCCTGGAACACTGAAGCTTTCTTT.

V is TRBV18 and J is TRBJ2-1; D possibly uses TRBD1 or TRBD2 (5 bases each). The germline V and J ends were trimmed by 2 bases and 4 bases, with 15 bases remaining between them. The germline V gene has CDR1 KGHSH and CDR2 LQKENI. This CDR3 has 16 amino acids. The CDR3 DNA reads TGTGCCAGCTCACCAAAGGGACCAAAGGGATACAATGAGCAGTTCTTC. As protein: CASSPKGPKGYNEQFF. The full variable domain, completed using reference TRBV18 and TRBJ2-1, is NAGVMQNPRHLVRRRGQEARLRCSPMKGHSHVYWYRQLPEEGLKFMVYLQKENIIDESGMPKERFSAEFPKEGPSILRIQQVVRGDSAAYFCASSPKGPKGYNEQFFGPGTRLTVL.

The chain employs TRBV7-3 and TRBJ1-2; the D is unclear. V was pared by 2 bases and J by 2 bases, with 6 bases between. The CDR3 runs to 13 residues. CDR1 SGHTA and CDR2 FQGTGA come from the germline V gene. The CDR3 here is CASSLAENYGYTF. In DNA, the CDR3 is TGTGCCAGCAGCTTAGCTGAGAACTATGGCTACACCTTC.

The chain combines TRBV10-3 with TRBJ1-1, with 7 positions matching TRBD1. The junction had 6 bases not matched to a gene; V was cut back by 6 bases and J by 2 bases. Per the germline V gene, CDR1 is ENHRY and CDR2 is SYGVKD. CDR3 length: 14 residues. CDR3 sequence: CAIRGTALNTEAFF. The DNA for the CDR3 is TGTGCCATCAGGGGGACAGCTCTAAACACTGAAGCTTTCTTT.

The chain combines TRBV28 with TRBJ2-7; TRBD2 aligns across 8 bases. The CDR3 covers 15 residues. Germline CDR1 MDHEN, CDR2 SYDVKM. J was trimmed by 4 bases and V by 2 bases; bases with no gene match: 7. The CDR3 protein is CASSLQSGSIYEQYF. DNA of the CDR3: TGTGCCAGCAGTTTACAGAGCGGGAGTATATACGAGCAGTACTTC. The variable domain in full, completed from reference TRBV28 and TRBJ2-7, reads DVKVTQSSRYLVKRTGEKVFLECVQDMDHENMFWYRQDPGLGLRLIYFSYDVKMKEKGDIPEGYSVSREKKERFSLILESASTNQTSMYLCASSLQSGSIYEQYFGPGTRLTVT.

The chain employs TRBV5-5 and TRBJ2-2; 10 nucleotides align to TRBD2. This CDR3 is 16 amino acids long. Per germline, CDR1 SGHKS and CDR2 YYEKEE (reference sequence). J lost 7 bases, V lost 0 bases, and 6 bases had no gene match. CDR3 in amino acids: CASSLVASGSVGELFF. CDR3 nucleotides: TGTGCCAGCAGCTTGGTAGCTAGCGGGAGTGTCGGGGAGCTGTTTTTT. Based on the CDR3 plus reference TRBV5-5 and TRBJ2-2, the full variable domain is DAGVTQSPTHLIKTRGQQVTLRCSPISGHKSVSWYQQVLGQGPQFIFQYYEKEERGRGNFPDRFSARQFPNYSSELNVNALLLGDSALYLCASSLVASGSVGELFFGEGSRLTVL.

The V gene is TRBV5-6, the J gene TRBJ2-7; perhaps TRBD2 as D (6 bases). CDR3 length: 12 residues. Germline CDR1 reads SGHDT; CDR2 reads YYEEEE. Trimming removed 3 bases at V and 12 bases at J, with 16 bases between. The CDR3 loop is CASSWGLGEGYF. CDR3 coding DNA: TGTGCCAGCAGCTGGGGACTCGGTGAGGGGTACTTC. Full variable domain (remainder filled in from reference TRBV5-6 and TRBJ2-7): DAGVTQSPTHLIKTRGQQVTLRCSPKSGHDTVSWYQQALGQGPQFIFQYYEEEERQRGNFPDRFSGHQFPNYSSELNVNALLLGDSALYLCASSWGLGEGYFGPGTRLTVT.

The rearrangement links TRBV27 to TRBJ1-2; D gene uncertain. CDR3 size: 16 residues. Germline lookup yields CDR1 MNHEY and CDR2 SMNVEV (reference sequence). Deletions cut 5 bases from V and 4 bases from J, with 20 bases between. The CDR3 DNA reads TGTGCCAGCAGTCCCCGGAGTCCGGACGGCAGCTATGGCTACACCTTC. Protein product: CASSPRSPDGSYGYTF.

The chain uses TRBV12-5 and TRBJ2-5; the D is unclear. CDR1 and CDR2 (germline): LGHNT, FRNRAP. This CDR3 has 11 residues. Between the trimmed V and J ends, which lost 2 bases and 10 bases, there was a span of 8 bases. The CDR3 nucleotides read TGTGCTAGTGGTTTGTATAATGACCAGTACTTC. The encoded protein is CASGLYNDQYF. Full variable domain (missing parts from reference TRBV12-5 and TRBJ2-5): DARVTQTPRHKVTEMGQEVTMRCQPILGHNTVFWYRQTMMQGLELLAYFRNRAPLDDSGMPKDRFSAEMPDATLATLKIQPSEPRDSAVYFCASGLYNDQYFGPGTRLLVL.

The rearrangement uses TRBV14 and TRBJ2-1; no firm D call. The CDR3 totals 15 residues. V dropped 7 bases and J dropped 9 bases, with 22 bases sitting between them. Germline loops: CDR1 SGHDN, CDR2 FVKESK. The CDR3: CASTSTMYFPTEQFF. The DNA of the CDR3 is TGTGCCAGCACTTCGACGATGTACTTCCCTACTGAGCAGTTCTTC.

V and J are TRBV7-9 and TRBJ1-1, with D maybe TRBD1 (6 bases). In germline, CDR1 is SEHNR, CDR2 FQNEAQ (reference sequence). Trimming removed 4 bases at V and 5 bases at J, with 17 bases between. The CDR3 extends over 15 amino acids. As DNA, the CDR3 is TGTGCCAGCAGCTCAGGACAGCTAGAAGGGACTGAAGCTTTCTTT. Residues: CASSSGQLEGTEAFF.

The chain employs TRBV5-1 and TRBJ2-5; 9 nucleotides match TRBD1. V dropped 0 bases and J dropped 3; count of bases not matched to a gene: 0. In germline, CDR1 is SGHRS, CDR2 YFSETQ. The CDR3 has 14 residues. In DNA form, the CDR3 reads TGCGCCAGCAGCTTGGGGACAGGGGAAGAGACCCAGTACTTC. It yields the protein CASSLGTGEETQYF.

In this sample, this clone turned up a few times. J is TRBJ1-1 and V is TRBV21-1. TRBV21-1 corresponds to a pseudogene. The CDR3 is made up of 15 amino acids. Written as DNA, the CDR3 is TGTGCCAGCAGCTGGGGTCGGATCTCTTACACTGAAGCTTTCTTT. Encoded protein: CASSWGRISYTEAFF.

V and J are TRBV9 and TRBJ1-5, with TRBD1 as a possible D gene (5 bases). V was trimmed by 3 bases and J by 4 bases, leaving 11 bases between them. The CDR3 totals 14 residues. The germline V gene encodes CDR1 SGDLS and CDR2 YYNGEE. CDR3 coding DNA: TGTGCCAGCAGCGCCGACAGAGAAAATCAGCCCCAGCATTTT. Amino acids: CASSADRENQPQHF.

This chain links TRBV28 with TRBJ1-1; possibly TRBD1 for D (5 bases). CDR3 length: 15 amino acids. In germline, CDR1 is MDHEN, CDR2 SYDVKM. V was shortened by 3 bases and J by 2 bases, with 13 bases between the two germline ends. In DNA, the CDR3 is TGTGCCAGCAGTTTTAGTATTGGGGGTAACACTGAAGCTTTCTTT. Residues: CASSFSIGGNTEAFF.

The chain couples TRBV2 to TRBJ2-7, with 10 positions matching TRBD1. CDR3 length: 13 residues. Germline CDR1 and CDR2: SNHLY and FYNNEI. Germline trimming cut 8 bases from V and 5 bases from J; bases unmatched to any gene: 6. For the CDR3, the DNA is TGTGCCAGCTCTCGACAGGGGGCCAACGAGCAGTACTTC. It codes for CASSRQGANEQYF.

J is TRBJ1-1 and V is TRBV19; the D gene is possibly TRBD1 (5 bases). The CDR3 totals 13 residues. V was cut by 4 bases and J by 0 bases, with 6 bases left in between. Germline CDR1 and CDR2: LNHDA and SQIVND (reference sequence). The CDR3 loop is CASSKQVNTEAFF. The CDR3 coding sequence is TGTGCCAGTAGTAAACAGGTGAACACTGAAGCTTTCTTT.

CDR3 residues: CASGLGGGLNEQFF. As DNA, the CDR3 is TGCGCCAGCGGTCTCGGGGGAGGACTAAATGAGCAGTTCTTC. V and J are TRBV5-1 and TRBJ2-1; possible D gene TRBD2, 6 bases. Germline CDR1 and CDR2: SGHRS and YFSETQ. Trimming took 7 bases from V and 7 from J, leaving 18 bases between them. The CDR3 consists of 14 residues.

The chain employs TRBV6-6 and TRBJ1-2, with TRBD1 matching over 9 bases. Germline-derived CDR1 and CDR2 are MNHNY and SVGAGI (reference sequence). This CDR3 comprises 15 residues. Trimming took 7 bases from V and 1 from J; bases not matched to a gene: 7. The CDR3 nucleotides read TGTGCCAGCACCGGGACAGGGCTCATTAACTATGGCTACACCTTC. Translation: CASTGTGLINYGYTF.

The chain recombines TRBV7-3 with TRBJ1-2; D gene uncertain. The CDR3 runs 13 residues. Germline V lookup: CDR1 SGHTA, CDR2 FQGTGA. The ends were cut back, 2 bases at V and 3 bases at J, with 7 bases in the middle. The CDR3 here is CASSLDIYYGYTF. The DNA of the CDR3 is TGTGCCAGCAGCTTAGACATCTACTATGGCTACACCTTC.

This clone was observed a handful of times. This chain links TRBV28 with TRBJ1-3; TRBD1 is a possible D gene (6 bases). Germline CDR1 MDHEN, CDR2 SYDVKM. The CDR3 extends over 11 amino acids. V shed 8 bases and J shed 8 bases, with 10 bases lying between them. The CDR3 nucleotides read TGTGCCAGCTGGCGGGGGCACACCATATATTTT. Its protein is CASWRGHTIYF.

This chain uses TRBV28 with TRBJ1-2; no reliable D call. The germline gives CDR1 MDHEN, CDR2 SYDVKM. The V and J ends lost 8 bases and 2 bases respectively, with 6 bases between them. The CDR3 has 11 amino acids. Here the CDR3 DNA reads TGTGCCAGCGGTTCGAACTATGGCTACACCTTC. Translated, it gives CASGSNYGYTF.

The gene calls are TRBV29-1 and TRBJ2-7; D ambiguous. The CDR3 runs 10 residues. The V end was cut by 4 bases, the J end by 5 bases, with 6 bases between. CDR1 is SQVTM and CDR2 is ANQGSEA in the germline V gene. The CDR3 coding sequence is TGCAGCGTTGGTACGGACGAGCAGTACTTC. This translates into CSVGTDEQYF.

The V call is TRBV5-1, the J call TRBJ2-6; weak D call: TRBD1 (6 bases). Germline V gene lookup returns CDR1 SGHRS and CDR2 YFSETQ. There are 17 residues in the CDR3. V was trimmed by 0 bases and J by 0 bases, leaving 10 bases between them. CDR3 protein: CASSLATGSSGANVLTF. CDR3 bases: TGCGCCAGCAGCTTGGCAACAGGGAGCTCTGGGGCCAACGTCCTGACTTTC.

V is TRBV11-1 and J is TRBJ1-1, with no clear D. Germline loops: CDR1 SGHAT, CDR2 FQDESV (reference sequence). Deletions cut 6 bases from V and 0 bases from J, with 8 bases between. The CDR3 covers 13 residues. The DNA of the CDR3 is TGTGCCAGCAGTGCAATGATGAACACTGAAGCTTTCTTT. Translation: CASSAMMNTEAFF.

V usage is TRBV15 and J usage is TRBJ2-1; perhaps D is TRBD1 or TRBD2 (5 bases each). Germline CDR1 reads LNHNV; CDR2 reads YYDKDF (reference sequence). Trimming pared 0 bases from V and 8 bases from J, leaving 11 bases between. This CDR3 is built from 14 residues. CDR3 coding DNA: TGTGCCACCAGCAGAGAGGGGGTGAGCGATGAGCAGTTCTTC. It specifies CATSREGVSDEQFF.

This chain joins TRBV7-2 and TRBJ2-1; D unresolved. The V end lost 5 bases, the J end lost 13 bases, and 15 bases lay between the germline ends. The CDR3 has 12 residues. Germline-derived CDR1 and CDR2 are SGHTA and FQGNSA. DNA of the CDR3: TGTGCCAGCAGCGCGGACGGCTCCCCCCAGTTCTTC. Its protein product is CASSADGSPQFF.